A single sample is the source of the 2 T cell receptor beta chains below, sequenced in a study of blood T cell repertoires in COVID-19. Assay: immunoSEQ multiplex PCR; the TCRdb copy retains only in-frame clones and omits some. The table includes some 260,000 clones, more than 65% detected once. Source material: peripheral blood. All receptors derive from a woman younger than 35 with acute or convalescent COVID-19.

This clone was observed a handful of times. The rearrangement joins TRBV7-2 to TRBJ1-3; 7 bases agree with TRBD1. V trimming: 2 bases; J trimming: 3 bases; junction bases outside the gene matches: 1. Germline V gives CDR1 SGHTA, CDR2 FQGNSA. The CDR3 totals 14 residues. The CDR3 is CASSLQGVGNTIYF. The CDR3 DNA is TGTGCCAGCAGCTTACAGGGGGTTGGAAACACCATATATTTT.

The chain combines TRBV5-1 with TRBJ2-7; 8 bases align to TRBD1. CDR3 length: 15 amino acids. V was clipped by 0 bases and J by 2 bases; unmatched bases: 4. Germline loops: CDR1 SGHRS, CDR2 YFSETQ. The CDR3 nucleotides read TGCGCCAGCAGCTTGGGTGGACAGGGCCCCTACGAGCAGTACTTC. It translates to CASSLGGQGPYEQYF.